These 20 T cell receptor beta chains share one sample of origin, sequenced in a study of cytomegalovirus exposure and HLA in healthy donors. The PCR made use of 60 Vbeta and 13 Jbeta primers. Only in-frame clones appear in the TCRdb table, and some are missing; sequencing was by immunoSEQ multiplex PCR. Found here are 180,000 or so clones, approximately 79% of them singletons; the top ten hold 11% to 15%. The specimen sequenced was PBMCs. Every receptor here comes from a man between 50 and 59 years old in good health and CMV-seropositive.

The rearrangement uses TRBV4-1 and TRBJ1-1, with 8 bases that match TRBD1. The CDR3 totals 12 residues. Germline lookup yields CDR1 MGHRA and CDR2 YSYEKL. J was trimmed by 11 bases and V by 0 bases; bases with no gene match: 2. The CDR3 nucleotides read TGCGCCAGCAGCCAAGACAGGGGGCCGGCTTTCTTT. Protein sequence: CASSQDRGPAFF.

This clone was seen more than once but under ten times. The rearrangement links TRBV4-1 to TRBJ1-1, with a weak D call TRBD1 (5 bases). CDR1 and CDR2 (germline): MGHRA, YSYEKL. The CDR3 is 14 residues long. Trimming pared 1 base from V and 2 bases from J, leaving 8 bases between. CDR3 region: CASSQAGRNTEAFF. As DNA, the CDR3 is TGCGCCAGCAGCCAAGCAGGGCGAAACACTGAAGCTTTCTTT.

This rearrangement joins TRBV4-3 to TRBJ2-5, with a weak D call TRBD1 (5 bases). With 0 bases removed from V and 3 bases from J, the gap between germline ends came to 5 bases. Per germline, CDR1 LGHNA and CDR2 YSLEER. This CDR3 spans 13 amino acids. CDR3 coding DNA: TGCGCCAGCAGCCAAGACAGGGAAGAGACCCAGTACTTC. Translation: CASSQDREETQYF.

The V call is TRBV5-6, the J call TRBJ1-2; TRBD1 might be the D (5 bases). The CDR3 spans 14 residues. Trimming shortened V by 3 bases and J by 4 bases, and 13 bases separated the two germline ends. CDR1 and CDR2 (germline): SGHDT, YYEEEE. The CDR3, as DNA: TGTGCCAGCAGCTGGGGGGGGGAGGCCTATGGCTACACCTTC. Residues: CASSWGGEAYGYTF. The full variable domain, completed using reference TRBV5-6 and TRBJ1-2, is DAGVTQSPTHLIKTRGQQVTLRCSPKSGHDTVSWYQQALGQGPQFIFQYYEEEERQRGNFPDRFSGHQFPNYSSELNVNALLLGDSALYLCASSWGGEAYGYTFGSGTRLTVV.

This chain uses TRBV13 with TRBJ1-1; maybe TRBD1 (5 bases). This CDR3 comprises 14 residues. V lost 2 bases and J 3 bases, leaving 10 bases between the germline ends. Per germline, CDR1 PRHDT and CDR2 FYEKMQ (reference sequence). The CDR3 nucleotides are TGTGCCAGCAGCTTAAAAGGGGAGGACACTGAAGCTTTCTTT. Its protein product is CASSLKGEDTEAFF.

The CDR3 nucleotides are TGTGCCAGCAGTTCCTACAGGGTATCCTACAATGAGCAGTTCTTC. Amino acid sequence: CASSSYRVSYNEQFF. V is TRBV28 and J is TRBJ2-1, with a weak D call TRBD1 (6 bases). CDR3 length: 15 residues. The germline gives CDR1 MDHEN, CDR2 SYDVKM. V gave up 4 bases and J gave up 1 base, with 11 bases separating them. The whole variable domain, remainder taken from reference TRBV28 and TRBJ2-1, is DVKVTQSSRYLVKRTGEKVFLECVQDMDHENMFWYRQDPGLGLRLIYFSYDVKMKEKGDIPEGYSVSREKKERFSLILESASTNQTSMYLCASSSYRVSYNEQFFGPGTRLTVL.

Regarding this clone: The same CDR3 arises from other DNA sequences in this sample as well. The chain couples TRBV6-5 to TRBJ1-5; the match to TRBD1 covers 9 bases. The CDR3 length is 15 residues. The V and J ends lost 5 bases and 1 base, in that order; junction bases with no gene match: 3. CDR1 is MNHEY, CDR2 SVGAGI, per germline. The CDR3 is CASSPGTGSNQPQHF. CDR3 nucleotide sequence: TGTGCCAGCAGTCCCGGGACAGGGAGCAATCAGCCCCAGCATTTT.

The CDR3 is CASSLSTAGTNTEAFF. The CDR3 bases are TGCGCCAGCAGCTTGAGTACGGCGGGGACGAACACTGAAGCTTTCTTT. This chain uses TRBV5-1 with TRBJ1-1, with D perhaps TRBD1 (5 bases). The germline V gene encodes CDR1 SGHRS and CDR2 YFSETQ. Trimming removed 1 base at V and 1 base at J, with 14 bases between. CDR3 size: 16 residues.

The chain employs TRBV7-8 and TRBJ1-1; unclear D gene. The germline V and J ends were trimmed by 5 bases and 1 base, with 14 bases remaining between them. This CDR3 comprises 15 residues. CDR1 is SGHVS and CDR2 is FQNEAQ in the germline V gene. This chain's CDR3 is CASSPTQRANTEAFF. In DNA, the CDR3 is TGTGCCAGCAGCCCCACACAGCGGGCGAACACTGAAGCTTTCTTT. Combining the CDR3 with reference TRBV7-8 and TRBJ1-1 gives the whole variable domain GAGVSQSPRYKVAKRGQDVALRCDPISGHVSLFWYQQALGQGPEFLTYFQNEAQLDKSGLPSDRFFAERPEGSVSTLKIQRTQQEDSAVYLCASSPTQRANTEAFFGQGTRLTVV.

The DNA for the CDR3 is TGTGCCAGCAGCATCAACAGGGGATCAATATATGAGCAGTTCTTC. Translating gives CASSINRGSIYEQFF. The chain recombines TRBV11-3 with TRBJ2-1, with 7 bases aligning to TRBD1. Trimming at V came to 5 bases and at J to 8 bases, leaving 12 bases not matched to a gene. Germline V gene sequence: CDR1 SGHNT, CDR2 YENEEA. The CDR3 is 15 amino acids.

This chain joins TRBV6-1 and TRBJ2-5; weak D call: TRBD2 (6 bases). In germline, CDR1 is MNHNS, CDR2 SASEGT. This CDR3 has 13 amino acids. V shed 7 bases and J shed 4 bases, with 13 bases lying between them. The CDR3 sequence is CASKLGLRETQYF. Written as DNA, the CDR3 is TGTGCCAGCAAGTTAGGACTACGAGAGACCCAGTACTTC.

V and J are TRBV7-9 and TRBJ2-5; D unclear. Germline CDR1 is SEHNR and CDR2 is FQNEAQ (reference sequence). CDR3 size: 14 residues. V lost 1 base and J 2 bases, leaving 8 bases between the germline ends. The CDR3 DNA reads TGTGCCAGCAGCTTAGAGGAGATTCAAGAGACCCAGTACTTC. Amino acids: CASSLEEIQETQYF.

The chain has TRBV6-4 and TRBJ1-4; 7 bases line up with TRBD1. The CDR3 is made up of 17 amino acids. Unmatched junction bases numbered 17, after V lost 10 bases and J lost 3 bases. The germline CDR1 and CDR2 sequences are MRHNA and SNTAGT. The CDR3 DNA reads TGTGCCATAGTCCGGGACAGTGCTTTTTTGGCTAATGAAAAACTGTTTTTT. Encoded protein: CAIVRDSAFLANEKLFF.

This rearrangement joins TRBV4-1 to TRBJ1-1, with D perhaps TRBD1 (5 bases). Trimming removed 3 bases from V and 5 bases from J, with 16 bases in between. The CDR3 sequence is 15 residues long. Germline-derived CDR1 and CDR2 are MGHRA and YSYEKL. The CDR3, as DNA: TGCGCCAGCAGCCAGGGCCCGTGGGGCGCGACTGAAGCTTTCTTT. Its protein is CASSQGPWGATEAFF.

This chain connects TRBV27 to TRBJ1-5; no reliable D call. Trimming pared 4 bases from V and 3 bases from J, leaving 10 bases between. Germline V gene sequence: CDR1 MNHEY, CDR2 SMNVEV (reference sequence). The CDR3 spans 14 residues. The CDR3 is CASSSSGANQPQHF. The CDR3 nucleotides are TGTGCCAGCAGTTCCTCAGGTGCCAATCAGCCCCAGCATTTT.

This clone was observed a single time. This chain connects TRBV10-3 to TRBJ2-3; 9 bases fit TRBD1. J lost 5 bases, V lost 2 bases, and 2 bases had no gene match. The CDR3 totals 14 residues. Germline CDR1 ENHRY, CDR2 SYGVKD. CDR3 sequence reads: CAISEGTGRDTQYF. CDR3 DNA sequence: TGTGCCATCAGTGAGGGGACAGGGCGAGATACGCAGTATTTT.

This sequence joins TRBV28 and TRBJ1-6; D unresolved. The CDR3 has 18 residues. CDR1 MDHEN and CDR2 SYDVKM come from the germline V gene. V was clipped by 4 bases and J by 1 base, with 17 bases between them. The CDR3, as DNA: TGTGCCAGCAGTTCTCCGGCCGAAGAGGGATCCTATAATTCACCCCTCCACTTT. It specifies CASSSPAEEGSYNSPLHF.

V and J are TRBV6-5 and TRBJ2-5, with 13 bases identical to TRBD2. Matching the DNA end better, TRBJ2-7 makes the J call doubtful. The CDR3 covers 14 residues. Germline V gives CDR1 MNHEY, CDR2 SVGAGI. CDR3 in amino acids: CASRGTSGVYEQYF. The DNA for the CDR3 is TGTGCCAGCAGAGGGACTAGCGGGGTTTACGAGCAGTACTTC.

This clone occurred once. The chain couples TRBV5-1 to TRBJ2-1; 9 bases map to TRBD1. V lost 7 bases to trimming and J lost 8 bases; unmatched junction nucleotides: 7. CDR3 length: 13 residues. The germline gives CDR1 SGHRS, CDR2 YFSETQ. The CDR3 protein is CASADRGGYEQFF. The DNA for the CDR3 is TGCGCCAGCGCCGACAGGGGGGGGTATGAGCAGTTCTTC.

The genes are TRBV5-6 and TRBJ1-3, with 9 positions matching TRBD1. CDR3 size: 14 residues. Germline CDR1 SGHDT, CDR2 YYEEEE. V was pared by 7 bases and J by 8 bases, with 10 bases of the junction left unmatched. CDR3 coding DNA: TGTGCCAGCGGGCTCGGGACAGGGACGGACACCATATATTTT. This translates into CASGLGTGTDTIYF.